A selection of T cell receptor beta chains follows, all from one sample in a study of chemoradiotherapy in HPV16-positive cancers. Method: immunoSEQ multiplex PCR; TCRdb's copy keeps in-frame clones and lacks some. Among 3,900 or so clones listed, 90% to 95% were seen once. Sequences were derived from tumor tissue, sampled from a patient who underwent chemoradiotherapy. Receptors originate from a human donor with HPV-associated anogenital cancer. The CDR3 runs from the conserved cysteine through the conserved F or W. A D gene is named only where the DNA matches it firmly. Only part of the rows carry a size: once, few, many, or a class if the clone is expanded.

v_call: TRBV19; d_call: -; clone_size: -; j_call: TRBJ1-4; cdr3_nt: TGTGCCAGTAGTATTTTTGACACCACTAATGAAAAACTGTTTTTT; cdr3_aa: CASSIFDTTNEKLFF
v_call: TRBV7-9; d_call: -; clone_size: -; j_call: TRBJ1-1; cdr3_nt: TGTGCCAGCAGCTTAGAGGGGAGGACTGAAGCTTTCTTT; cdr3_aa: CASSLEGRTEAFF
v_call: TRBV5-4; d_call: -; clone_size: -; j_call: TRBJ2-1; cdr3_nt: TGTGCCAGCAGCCCGCCTTCCAATGAGCAGTTCTTC; cdr3_aa: CASSPPSNEQFF
v_call: TRBV5-1; d_call: TRBD1; clone_size: once; j_call: TRBJ2-3; cdr3_nt: TGCGCCAGCAGCTTGGACAGGGGAGATACGCAGTATTTT; cdr3_aa: CASSLDRGDTQYF
v_call: TRBV19; d_call: -; clone_size: -; j_call: TRBJ1-2; cdr3_nt: TGTGCCAGCAGCCCGGGACGAGACTATGGCTACACCTTC; cdr3_aa: CASSPGRDYGYTF
v_call: TRBV15; d_call: -; clone_size: -; j_call: TRBJ1-5; cdr3_nt: TGTGCCACCAGCAGAGATCCCGGACCCGGACAGCCCCAGCATTTT; cdr3_aa: CATSRDPGPGQPQHF
v_call: TRBV7-9; d_call: -; clone_size: -; j_call: TRBJ2-3; cdr3_nt: TGTGCGGACTCTACAGATACGCAGTATTTT; cdr3_aa: CADSTDTQYF
v_call: TRBV13; d_call: TRBD1; clone_size: -; j_call: TRBJ2-3; cdr3_nt: TGTGCCAGCAGCACCGGACAGGGGACAGATACGCAGTATTTT; cdr3_aa: CASSTGQGTDTQYF
v_call: TRBV18; d_call: TRBD1; clone_size: -; j_call: TRBJ2-3; cdr3_nt: TGTGCCAGCTCACCAATGGCCGGGACAGTCACTAGCACAGATACGCAGTATTTT; cdr3_aa: CASSPMAGTVTSTDTQYF
v_call: TRBV4-1; d_call: TRBD1; clone_size: once; j_call: TRBJ2-7; cdr3_nt: TGCGCCAGCAGCCTGGGGGAATTTCCGGGACAGGGGGCGTGGGAGCAGTACTTC; cdr3_aa: CASSLGEFPGQGAWEQYF
v_call: TRBV7-9; d_call: -; clone_size: -; j_call: TRBJ2-3; cdr3_nt: TGTGCCAGCAGCTCAGACCCCTACACAGATACGCAGTATTTT; cdr3_aa: CASSSDPYTDTQYF
v_call: TRBV7-9; d_call: -; clone_size: once; j_call: TRBJ1-5; cdr3_nt: TGTGCCAGCAGCCCGAGGGATAGCAATCAGCCCCAGCATTTT; cdr3_aa: CASSPRDSNQPQHF